The T cell receptor (beta chain) described here comes from a study of beta chain features in type 1 diabetes. Central memory, naive, regulatory and stem cell-like memory CD4+ cells were sorted by CD45RO/CCR7/CD25/CD127/CD95/CD27. cDNA synthesis used the whole RNA isolate, giving expressed TCRB sequences. Only in-frame clones appear in the TCRdb table, and some are missing; sequencing was by immunoSEQ multiplex PCR. The sample contains about 290,000 clones, around 7.3% of which appear only once. Germline V gene data show CDR1 as GTSNPN and CDR2 as SVGIG (reference sequence). The CDR3 covers 12 residues. The sample holds a few counts of this clone.

The specimen sequenced was central memory CD4+ T cells from blood. This TCR was sampled from a young woman in good health. This chain joins TRBV30 and TRBJ2-5, with 10 nucleotides matching TRBD2. The J call may be incorrect, as the DNA end agrees better with TRBJ2-4. The CDR3: CAWTSGRDIQYF. The CDR3 DNA follows: TGTGCCTGGACTAGCGGGAGAGACATTCAGTACTTC.